Below are 21 T cell receptor beta chains sequenced from a single sample in a study of prognosis after radiotherapy for stage I lung cancer. Researchers used two-round multiplex PCR to amplify TCR beta CDR3 starting from genomic DNA. Amplification during the initial PCR round employed primers specific to each TRBV and TRBJ gene. A single record per CDR3 protein comes from TCRdb applying MiXCR to the multiplex PCR reads. The table shows 13,000 or so distinct CDR3 sequences, with roughly 50% occurring only once. The sequencing used PBMCs, collected before or after stereotactic body radiation therapy (not recorded which). These receptors were collected from a donor over 45 with non-small cell lung cancer.

As for this clonotype: With only one base between it and a far larger clone, this is likely a read error. V usage is TRBV6-2 or TRBV6-3 and J usage is TRBJ2-5; maybe TRBD2 (5 bases). The germline V gene has CDR1 MNHEY and CDR2 SVGEGT. The CDR3 runs to 11 residues. V dropped 4 bases and J dropped 7 bases, with 7 bases sitting between them. CDR3 in DNA: TGTGCCAGCAGTTCTCGGGGGACCCAGTACTTC. As protein: CASSSRGTQYF.

The J gene is TRBJ2-5, the V gene TRBV5-4; D gene ambiguous. The CDR3 loop spans 14 amino acids. CDR1 SGHNT and CDR2 YYREEE come from the germline V gene (reference sequence). Trimming left V 6 bases short and J 1 base short, with 13 bases between. This chain's CDR3 is CASIPDISQETQYF. The CDR3 nucleotides are TGTGCCAGCATCCCCGACATCTCCCAAGAGACCCAGTACTTC.

Ten or more counts support this clonotype. This CDR3 is CASSQDLLAGDDTQYF. The CDR3 DNA is TGTGCCAGCAGCCAAGATCTGCTAGCGGGGGATGATACGCAGTATTTT. The chain couples TRBV3-1 to TRBJ2-3; 10 bases line up with TRBD2. Unmatched junction bases numbered 6, after V lost 0 bases and J lost 6 bases. Germline V gene sequence: CDR1 LGHDT, CDR2 YNNKEL (reference sequence). This CDR3 has 16 amino acids.

The chain joins TRBV6-5 to TRBJ2-1; 11 nucleotides match TRBD2. Unmatched junction bases numbered 6, after V lost 4 bases and J lost 7 bases. The CDR3 extends over 15 amino acids. Germline V gene sequence: CDR1 MNHEY, CDR2 SVGAGI. CDR3 in DNA: TGTGCCAGCAGTTCGGGGACTAGCGGTTTGAATGAGCAGTTCTTC. Protein sequence: CASSSGTSGLNEQFF.

This clonotype was recorded at least ten times. V is TRBV24-1 and J is TRBJ2-2; the match to TRBD2 covers 8 bases. Germline lookup yields CDR1 KGHDR and CDR2 SFDVKD. There are 18 residues in the CDR3. V shed 1 base and J 3 bases; nucleotides not matched to a gene: 9. CDR3 nucleotides: TGTGCCACCAGTGATTTTGCCCCGGGAGGGCGCGACACCGGGGAGCTGTTTTTT. As protein: CATSDFAPGGRDTGELFF.

V and J are TRBV28 and TRBJ1-5; 11 bases line up with TRBD1. The V and J ends lost 6 bases and 11 bases, in that order; junction bases with no gene match: 15. The CDR3 covers 16 residues. Germline V gives CDR1 MDHEN, CDR2 SYDVKM. CDR3 nucleotide sequence: TGTGCCAGCAGAGACTACGGGACAGGGGGAGGGCAGACCCAGCATTTT. Protein: CASRDYGTGGGQTQHF.

In the case of this clonotype: A far more abundant clone sits one base away, making this likely a read error. The chain employs TRBV10-3 and TRBJ1-2; 7 bases align to TRBD1. The CDR3 is 15 residues long. Per the germline V gene, CDR1 is ENHRY and CDR2 is SYGVKD. V gave up 5 bases and J gave up 8 bases; unmatched junction bases: 14. The CDR3 spells CAISYSTGTVGGYTF. In DNA, the CDR3 is TGTGCCATCAGTTACTCGACCGGGACAGTCGGCGGCTACACCTTC.

This clonotype was detected many times. The chain links TRBV6-2 or TRBV6-3 to TRBJ1-5; perhaps TRBD1 as D (5 bases). Per germline, CDR1 MNHEY and CDR2 SVGEGT. V lost 5 bases to trimming and J lost 0 bases, with 11 bases between them. The CDR3 runs to 15 residues. The CDR3 DNA reads as TGTGCCAGCAGTCCGACAGTTTATAGCAATCAGCCCCAGCATTTT. This encodes CASSPTVYSNQPQHF.

Worth noting for this clonotype: Given the absence of the conserved phenylalanine or tryptophan at the CDR3 end, a read error is likely. This rearrangement joins TRBV28 to TRBJ2-7, with a tentative D call TRBD2 (5 bases). Per the germline V gene, CDR1 is MDHEN and CDR2 is SYDVKM. Trimming cost V 3 bases and J 6 bases, with 12 bases left between them. The CDR3 has 13 amino acids. Here the CDR3 DNA reads TGTGCCAGCAGTTTCCGAGGACTCTCCGAGCAGTACTCC. Its translation: CASSFRGLSEQYS.

Many counts were recorded for this clonotype. The chain is built from TRBV6-1 and TRBJ1-1, with no clear D. The germline CDR1 and CDR2 sequences are MNHNS and SASEGT. Trimming left V 6 bases short and J 4 bases short, with 9 bases between. The CDR3 spans 12 residues. CDR3 amino acids: CASRILATEAFF. CDR3 bases: TGTGCCAGCAGGATATTAGCCACTGAAGCTTTCTTT.

This clonotype was recorded many times. A much larger clone differs from this one at a single base, so this may be a read error. The chain joins TRBV6-2 or TRBV6-3 to TRBJ1-2, with 12 bases lining up with TRBD1. The CDR3 consists of 15 residues. Germline V lookup: CDR1 MNHEY, CDR2 SVGEGT. With V trimmed by 11 bases and J by 1 base, 8 bases remained unmatched. The CDR3 region is CAGRGQGAYNYGYTF. For the CDR3, the DNA is TGTGCCGGCCGGGGACAGGGGGCATATAACTATGGCTACACCTTC.

This chain uses TRBV27 with TRBJ2-7; 11 bases line up with TRBD2. This CDR3 has 13 amino acids. Looked up from germline, CDR1 is MNHEY and CDR2 is SMNVEV (reference sequence). The ends lost 7 bases at V and 5 bases at J; junction bases unmatched: 4. CDR3 DNA sequence: TGTGCCAGCAACCTAGCGGGAGGCCACGAGCAGTACTTC. It translates to CASNLAGGHEQYF.

The table lists this clonotype with a count of one. The V gene is TRBV7-2, the J gene TRBJ2-2; 12 bases match TRBD2. The CDR3 is 16 residues long. From germline, CDR1 is SGHTA and CDR2 FQGNSA. With V trimmed by 5 bases and J by 8 bases, 9 bases remained unmatched. The DNA of the CDR3 is TGTGCCAGCAGCAAACTAGGACTAGCGGGAAGTGGGGAGCTGTTTTTT. Translated, it gives CASSKLGLAGSGELFF. The full variable domain, its missing parts supplied by reference TRBV7-2 and TRBJ2-2, is GAGVSQSPSNKVTEKGKDVELRCDPISGHTALYWYRQSLGQGLEFLIYFQGNSAPDKSGLPSDRFSAERTGGSVSTLTIQRTQQEDSAVYLCASSKLGLAGSGELFFGEGSRLTVL.

This clonotype is termed medium-sized (0.01 to 0.1%). J is TRBJ1-2 and V is TRBV6-1; 7 bases agree with TRBD1. The V segment lost 6 bases and the J segment 2 bases; nucleotides outside the gene matches: 9. This CDR3 is built from 15 residues. Per the germline V gene, CDR1 is MNHNS and CDR2 is SASEGT. The CDR3 DNA is TGTGCCAGCAGCCAAAAAGCCAGGGGGAACTATGGCTACACCTTC. The encoded protein is CASSQKARGNYGYTF.

This chain joins TRBV12-3 or TRBV12-4 and TRBJ1-1, with a weak D call TRBD1 (5 bases). CDR3 length: 15 amino acids. V lost 5 bases and J 4 bases, leaving 17 bases between the germline ends. The CDR3: CASSRPVHGGTEAFF. CDR3 nucleotides: TGTGCCAGCAGTCGTCCGGTACATGGGGGCACTGAAGCTTTCTTT.

J is TRBJ2-1 and V is TRBV28; D assignment may be TRBD1 or TRBD2 (6 bases each). The CDR3 has 15 residues. Between the trimmed V and J ends, which lost 3 bases and 2 bases, there was a span of 11 bases. Germline CDR1 MDHEN, CDR2 SYDVKM. The CDR3 is CASSFMGGTYNEQFF. CDR3 nucleotides: TGTGCCAGCAGTTTCATGGGGGGCACCTACAATGAGCAGTTCTTC.

Concerning this clonotype: A far larger clone lies a single base away; this is likely a read error. The genes are TRBV6-5 and TRBJ1-1; 9 bases align to TRBD1. This CDR3 region has 19 residues. Germline lookup yields CDR1 MNHEY and CDR2 SVGAGI. The trim removed 2 bases at V and 0 bases at J, leaving 13 bases unmatched. CDR3 nucleotide sequence: TGTGCCAGCAGTTACCGCTGGGGCCGGACAGGGGCCATGAACACTGAAGCTTTCTTT. Translating it yields CASSYRWGRTGAMNTEAFF.

This clonotype was picked up many times. The V call is TRBV5-4, the J call TRBJ1-4; 7 bases are shared with TRBD1. The germline gives CDR1 SGHNT, CDR2 YYREEE (reference sequence). The CDR3 is 15 amino acids. Germline trimming cut 4 bases from V and 6 bases from J; bases unmatched to any gene: 9. The CDR3 reads CASSTNRGIDEKLFF. The CDR3, as DNA: TGTGCCAGCAGCACAAACAGGGGAATAGATGAAAAACTGTTTTTT.

This clonotype has ten or more counts. The V call is TRBV20-1, the J call TRBJ2-7; 7 bases fit TRBD1. Germline CDR1 DFQATT, CDR2 SNEGSKA (reference sequence). V dropped 1 base and J dropped 2; count of bases not matched to a gene: 8. The CDR3 spans 15 residues. In nucleotides, the CDR3 is TGCAGTGCTAGAGTACTCGACAGGGAGACCTACGAGCAGTACTTC. As protein: CSARVLDRETYEQYF.

The chain recombines TRBV19 with TRBJ1-5, with 7 bases fitting TRBD1. The CDR3 length is 13 residues. Germline values: CDR1 LNHDA, CDR2 SQIVND (reference sequence). V shed 6 bases, J shed 5 bases, and the junction held 4 bases outside the gene matches. CDR3 nucleotides: TGTGCCAGTAGAGACAGGGCGGATCAGCCCCAGCATTTT. Translating gives CASRDRADQPQHF. The full variable domain, completed using reference TRBV19 and TRBJ1-5, is DGGITQSPKYLFRKEGQNVTLSCEQNLNHDAMYWYRQDPGQGLRLIYYSQIVNDFQKGDIAEGYSVSREKKESFPLTVTSAQKNPTAFYLCASRDRADQPQHFGDGTRLSIL.

The chain carries TRBV5-1 and TRBJ2-3; 11 bases are a match to TRBD2. CDR3 size: 15 residues. With 1 base clipped from V and 5 bases from J, the junction kept 3 bases outside the gene matches. Germline assignment: CDR1 SGHRS and CDR2 YFSETQ. The CDR3 reads CASSLTSGRLDTQYF. The DNA for the CDR3 is TGCGCCAGCAGCTTGACTAGCGGGAGATTAGATACGCAGTATTTT.